The T cell receptor (beta chain) described here comes from a study of T-cell memory formation after mild COVID-19. 5'RACE primed from the constant segment yielded TCR alpha and TCR beta cDNA libraries bearing sample barcodes and UMIs. TCRdb re-analysed the 5' RACE reads in MiXCR, keeping a single row per CDR3 protein. The repertoire holds more than 250,000 distinct CDR3 sequences, with 15% to 20% as singletons. This clonotype was found a few times. Its cognate antigen is unknown. Study conclusions and caveats: Those CD4+ clones that contracted were mainly in CM and EM (CD8+ ones in EMRA). Memory from before infection featured some responding clones, which suggests cross-reactive memory joined. Later expanders leaned CD4+, whereas day 15 to 85 contracting clones were balanced CD4/CD8.

Specimen: PBMCs or a T cell subset sorted from them (not recorded which). This receptor was taken from a man younger than 35 who had mild COVID-19 (a few samples of this study predate the infection). Cell type and time point are not known.

CDR3 residues: CASSGGTARADTQYF. The DNA of the CDR3 is TGCGCCAGCAGCGGGGGGACAGCTAGGGCAGATACGCAGTATTTT. The V call is TRBV5-1, the J call TRBJ2-3, with TRBD1 as a possible D gene (7 bases). CDR3 size: 15 residues. Germline loops: CDR1 SGHRS, CDR2 YFSETQ. V lost 4 bases and J 4 bases, leaving 16 bases between the germline ends.